What follows is one TCR beta chain and its context. The sample is drawn from a study of CD8+CD57+ T cells in acquired aplastic anemia. CDR3 length: 15 residues. The V gene end was trimmed by 3 bases and the J gene end by 5 bases; junction bases not matched to a gene: 6. Germline V gives CDR1 KGHDR, CDR2 SFDVKD. Using genomic DNA as the template, TCR beta VDJ and CDR3 profiling was carried out. From the reads, TCRdb called clonotypes with MiXCR, one entry per CDR3 protein. The table has about 40,000 distinct CDR3 sequences, roughly 69% seen once. Patients chosen for sequencing had shown CD8+CD57+ cell expansion by flow cytometry.

Sequenced: sorted CD4+, CD8+, or CD8+CD57+ T cells (not recorded which) from PBMCs. The source is a human donor with aplastic anemia. The chain joins TRBV24-1 to TRBJ2-7, with 10 bases fitting TRBD1. DNA of the CDR3: TGTGCCACCAGTGATAGGCGGGACAGGGGTAACGAGCAGTACTTC. It specifies CATSDRRDRGNEQYF.